This entry lists 23 T cell receptor beta chains sequenced from one sample in a study of radiotherapy plus CTLA-4 blockade in lung cancer. The data were produced by immunoSEQ multiplex PCR, yet TCRdb's version contains in-frame clones alone and is incomplete. The repertoire holds about 93,000 clones, with about 86% as singletons. Sequencing was performed on peripheral blood, taken from a patient treated with radiotherapy plus ipilimumab. Every receptor here comes from a human donor with non-small cell lung cancer that progressed on radiotherapy plus ipilimumab.

This chain links TRBV18 with TRBJ2-7, with 9 bases identical to TRBD2. In germline, CDR1 is KGHSH, CDR2 LQKENI. This CDR3 has 16 amino acids. V shed 3 bases, J shed 0 bases, and the junction held 6 bases outside the gene matches. The CDR3 loop is CASSPPSGTSSYEQYF. CDR3 coding DNA: TGTGCCAGCTCACCCCCTAGCGGGACCTCCTCCTACGAGCAGTACTTC.

The chain combines TRBV18 with TRBJ2-1; D gene unclear. CDR3 length: 12 amino acids. Between the trimmed V and J ends, which lost 0 bases and 4 bases, there was a span of 1 base. CDR1 KGHSH and CDR2 LQKENI come from the germline V gene. CDR3 region: CASSPPYNEQFF. The CDR3 nucleotides read TGTGCCAGCTCACCACCATACAATGAGCAGTTCTTC.

The chain couples TRBV11-3 to TRBJ2-3; the D is unclear. CDR3 length equals 14 residues. CDR1 is SGHNT, CDR2 YENEEA, per germline. V lost 9 bases and J 1 base, leaving 14 bases between the germline ends. The CDR3 nucleotides read TGTGCCAGTTCGATAGACACTGGCACAGATACGCAGTATTTT. Translation: CASSIDTGTDTQYF.

V is TRBV5-6 and J is TRBJ2-1, with TRBD1 matching over 10 bases. J lost 14 bases, V lost 4 bases, and 18 bases had no gene match. Germline values: CDR1 SGHDT, CDR2 YYEEEE. This CDR3 is built from 16 residues. In nucleotides, the CDR3 is TGTGCCAGCAGCGAACCGCGGCGGGACAGGGGTGAGTCAGAGTTCTTC. Protein: CASSEPRRDRGESEFF.

This chain links TRBV6-1 with TRBJ2-2; D might be TRBD1 or TRBD2, each matching 5 bases. The V end was cut by 11 bases, the J end by 0 bases, with 13 bases between. Germline loops: CDR1 MNHNS, CDR2 SASEGT. This CDR3 spans 14 amino acids. The CDR3 DNA follows: TGTGCCTCCACCGGGGCACCGAACACCGGGGAGCTGTTTTTT. Residues: CASTGAPNTGELFF.

This chain connects TRBV2 to TRBJ2-1, with D possibly TRBD2 on 6 matching bases. The germline CDR1 and CDR2 sequences are SNHLY and FYNNEI. This CDR3 spans 13 amino acids. The ends were cut back, 8 bases at V and 8 bases at J, with 16 bases in the middle. The DNA of the CDR3 is TGTGCCAGCGCCCCGACTAGAGGGTATGAGCAGTTCTTC. Translation gives CASAPTRGYEQFF.

The chain employs TRBV29-1 and TRBJ2-2; the D gene is possibly TRBD2 (5 bases). The CDR3 consists of 12 residues. The V gene lost 2 bases and the J gene lost 7 bases, with 8 bases spanning the gap. Germline-derived CDR1 and CDR2 are SQVTM and ANQGSEA. CDR3 nucleotides: TGCAGCGTTGAACAGGAGGACGGGGAGCTGTTTTTT. It specifies CSVEQEDGELFF.

With regard to this clone: The junction differs from germline at one of its ends, possibly a read error. The CDR3 region has the DNA TGTACCAGCAGCCAAGAAGGATTCGGTGGCTACACCTTC. Encoded protein: CTSSQEGFGGYTF. V and J are TRBV14 and TRBJ1-2; D is undetermined. CDR3 size: 13 residues. CDR1 is SGHDN, CDR2 FVKESK, per germline.

This sequence joins TRBV20-1 and TRBJ2-7; TRBD1 matches 8 bases. V was clipped by 6 bases and J by 5 bases; unmatched bases: 3. The length of the CDR3 is 11 residues. CDR1 DFQATT and CDR2 SNEGSKA come from the germline V gene (reference sequence). CDR3 bases: TGCAGTGCGGACAGGGAGAACGAGCAGTACTTC. Translating gives CSADRENEQYF.

The chain links TRBV5-1 to TRBJ2-1; tentative D call: TRBD1 (6 bases). Germline assignment: CDR1 SGHRS and CDR2 YFSETQ. The V end was cut by 5 bases, the J end by 4 bases, with 13 bases between. The CDR3 is 14 residues long. CDR3 residues: CASRTGDSYNEQFF. CDR3 bases: TGCGCCAGCAGGACAGGAGACAGTTACAATGAGCAGTTCTTC.

V is TRBV6-5 and J is TRBJ1-1; tentative D call: TRBD1 (6 bases). The CDR3 has 13 residues. Germline values: CDR1 MNHEY, CDR2 SVGAGI. Trimming stripped 6 bases from V and 6 bases from J, with 14 bases between. CDR3 sequence reads: CASSRNRDPEAFF. CDR3 coding DNA: TGTGCCAGCAGCCGCAACAGGGACCCTGAAGCTTTCTTT.

The genes are TRBV6-5 and TRBJ2-7; D remains ambiguous. The CDR3 length is 13 residues. Germline V gene lookup returns CDR1 MNHEY and CDR2 SVGAGI. V dropped 4 bases and J dropped 3 bases, with 10 bases sitting between them. CDR3 residues: CASSSPGGYEQYF. CDR3 in DNA: TGTGCCAGCAGTTCCCCAGGTGGCTACGAGCAGTACTTC.

V gene TRBV30 combines with J gene TRBJ1-2; D is undetermined. V was trimmed by 1 base and J by 2 bases, leaving 17 bases between them. The CDR3 spans 16 residues. Germline CDR1 is GTSNPN and CDR2 is SVGIG (reference sequence). CDR3 amino acids: CAWSGGLPEGNYGYTF. CDR3 coding DNA: TGTGCCTGGAGTGGCGGACTTCCGGAGGGCAACTATGGCTACACCTTC.

The chain couples TRBV29-1 to TRBJ2-1; possible D gene TRBD2, 5 bases. The CDR3 is 15 amino acids. Germline-derived CDR1 and CDR2 are SQVTM and ANQGSEA. V was clipped by 4 bases and J by 6 bases, with 19 bases between them. CDR3 in amino acids: CSVAPYSDPTNEQFF. CDR3 DNA: TGCAGCGTTGCCCCTTATAGCGATCCCACCAATGAGCAGTTCTTC.

The chain carries TRBV7-9 and TRBJ1-2, with D maybe TRBD1 (6 bases). The CDR3 totals 15 residues. Between the trimmed V and J ends, which lost 2 bases and 5 bases, there was a span of 15 bases. Germline assignment: CDR1 SEHNR and CDR2 FQNEAQ (reference sequence). This CDR3 is CASSLSTGWGYGYTF. CDR3 DNA: TGTGCCAGCAGCTTAAGCACAGGGTGGGGATATGGCTACACCTTC.

The V call is TRBV4-1, the J call TRBJ2-1, with D tentatively TRBD1 (9 bases). Trimming removed 6 bases from V and 7 bases from J, with 16 bases in between. In germline, CDR1 is MGHRA, CDR2 YSYEKL. The CDR3 is made up of 14 amino acids. The chain's CDR3 is CASSTGGGGNEQFF. Written as DNA, the CDR3 is TGCGCCAGCAGTACAGGGGGCGGGGGGAATGAGCAGTTCTTC.

The CDR3 reads CASSQEGTSLPTGQYF. Here the CDR3 DNA reads TGCGCCAGCAGCCAAGAAGGTACTAGCCTACCCACGGGGCAGTACTTC. The V call is TRBV4-1, the J call TRBJ2-7; a weak D match, TRBD2 (6 bases). The length of the CDR3 is 16 residues. The germline V gene has CDR1 MGHRA and CDR2 YSYEKL. V was pared by 0 bases and J by 9 bases, with 21 bases between.

This chain connects TRBV19 to TRBJ2-4; D perhaps matches TRBD2 (6 bases). The CDR3 spans 13 residues. V lost 8 bases and J lost 3, with 11 bases in between. Germline V lookup: CDR1 LNHDA, CDR2 SQIVND (reference sequence). In nucleotides, the CDR3 is TGTGCCAGTCGAGCGCGGGGCAAAAACATTCAGTACTTC. This translates into CASRARGKNIQYF.

This sequence joins TRBV12-5 and TRBJ2-3; 12 bases agree with TRBD2. Germline V gene lookup returns CDR1 LGHNT and CDR2 FRNRAP. The CDR3 covers 17 residues. Germline trimming cut 1 base from V and 10 bases from J; bases unmatched to any gene: 12. In nucleotides, the CDR3 is TGTGCTAGTGGTTTGGGAGAAGTTCGGACTAGCGGGACTTCGCAGTATTTT. This translates into CASGLGEVRTSGTSQYF.

This chain links TRBV15 with TRBJ2-7; 8 bases are a match to TRBD1. Looked up from germline, CDR1 is LNHNV and CDR2 is YYDKDF (reference sequence). The CDR3 runs 15 residues. Losses at the gene ends were 3 bases for V and 3 bases for J; bases not matched to a gene: 7. The CDR3 sequence: CATSRGSQGVYEQYF. The CDR3 DNA follows: TGTGCCACCAGCAGGGGGTCACAGGGGGTCTACGAGCAGTACTTC.

The chain combines TRBV18 with TRBJ2-1; 7 positions match TRBD2. Germline CDR1 is KGHSH and CDR2 is LQKENI. The CDR3 sequence is 16 residues long. Trimming took 6 bases from V and 0 from J; bases not matched to a gene: 8. For the CDR3, the DNA is TGTGCCAGCTCTCCTCTGGGAGGGAGCTCCTACAATGAGCAGTTCTTC. Its protein product is CASSPLGGSSYNEQFF.

This clone was seen a single time. V gene TRBV27 combines with J gene TRBJ1-4; D is unresolved. The V gene's germline CDR1 is MNHEY and CDR2 SMNVEV (reference sequence). The germline V and J ends were trimmed by 4 bases and 5 bases, with 14 bases remaining between them. The CDR3 totals 15 residues. The CDR3 region has the DNA TGTGCCAGCAGTTCGTTGGCTGCCAAAAATGAAAAACTGTTTTTT. Translating gives CASSSLAAKNEKLFF.

This clone showed up just once. V is TRBV6-1 and J is TRBJ2-1; D uncertain. The germline V gene encodes CDR1 MNHNS and CDR2 SASEGT. The V end was cut by 5 bases, the J end by 2 bases, with 10 bases between. The CDR3 is 14 residues long. The CDR3 DNA is TGTGCCAGCAGTCAGGCCCGGGCCTACAATGAGCAGTTCTTC. Protein: CASSQARAYNEQFF.